This TCR beta chain comes out of a study of T cells in women clearing cervical HPV infection. Study findings and constraints: T-cell numbers per sample were unknown and may explain richness differences. Richness plus V gene abundances separated cases from controls with AUC over 0.8. Repertoire richness, not evenness, was significantly elevated in CIN3+ cases versus controls.

Clones were read by immunoSEQ multiplex PCR, and TCRdb kept only the in-frame ones, dropping some. Seen in this sample are around 40,000 clones; the ten most common clones hold approximately 6.4%. The CDR3 has 12 amino acids. The junction had 4 bases not matched to a gene; V was cut back by 6 bases and J by 6 bases. Comment on this clone: Its antigen is undetermined. The observed sequence ends 3 residues before the CDR3 terminus, with the missing tail filled in from the germline J gene.

The source of this sequence is a woman between 18 and 69 years old with a cervical HPV16 infection that either progressed to CIN3+ or cleared (not recorded which). This sequence joins TRBV12-3 or TRBV12-4 and TRBJ2-7, with 8 bases lining up with TRBD1. Material: blood buffy coat. The covered CDR3 bases are TGTGCCAGCAGAGCCACAGGGGGCGAG. It encodes CASRATGGE. The whole CDR3 protein is CASRATGGEQYF.